The rows below give T cell receptor beta chains drawn from one sample of a study of blood T cell repertoires in COVID-19. TCRdb's table, derived via immunoSEQ multiplex PCR, lists solely in-frame clones and lacks some. The data show about 58,000 clones, roughly 90% seen once. The sample comprised peripheral blood. The receptors were sampled from a man in his 60s with active COVID-19. CDR3s include the opening cysteine and the closing phenylalanine or tryptophan. Fields, in order: V gene, D gene, J gene, clone size, CDR3 DNA, CDR3 protein. The D gene is left open where the match is weak. Size tells how often a clone was seen (once, few, many) or the class of an expanded clone, and some rows leave it out.

TRBV19	TRBD2	TRBJ2-5	-	TGTGCCAGTACCCAAACGGCGGCTAGCGGAACTTGGGAGACCCAGTACTTC	CASTQTAASGTWETQYF
TRBV5-1	-	TRBJ1-2	-	TGCGCCAGCACCCGGGGGGGGCTTGACTATGGCTACACCTTC	CASTRGGLDYGYTF
TRBV2	-	TRBJ1-5	once	TGTGCCAGCAGTGAGCGGGTCAATCAGCCCCAGCATTTT	CASSERVNQPQHF
TRBV4-1	-	TRBJ1-3	-	TGCGCCAGCAGCCAAGATATGGGGGGGCACGCTGGAAACACCATATATTTT	CASSQDMGGHAGNTIYF
TRBV6-4	TRBD1	TRBJ1-1	-	TGTGCCAGCAGTCAACAGGAAGGGGGCAAAGAAGCTTTCTTT	CASSQQEGGKEAFF
TRBV6-4	-	TRBJ2-5	once	TGTGCCAGCAACGGACAAATCCAAGAGACCCAGTACTTC	CASNGQIQETQYF
TRBV19	-	TRBJ2-1	once	TGTGCCAGTAGTGCCGCGGGGCAATCCTACAATGAGCAGTTCTTC	CASSAAGQSYNEQFF
TRBV18	-	TRBJ2-7	-	TGTGCCAGCTCACCGTCGACAGTATACGAGCAGTACTTC	CASSPSTVYEQYF
TRBV7-9	-	TRBJ2-3	-	TGTGCCACCACCGCAGCTTGGGGCAGATGGGTAGCGGAGAGCACAGATACGCAGTATTTT	CATTAAWGRWVAESTDTQYF
TRBV29-1	-	TRBJ2-3	-	TGCAGCGGGGCACCTAGCACAGATACGCAGTATTTT	CSGAPSTDTQYF
TRBV27	-	TRBJ2-7	-	TGTGCCAGCAAAGAGGGACACTCCTACGAGCAGTACTTC	CASKEGHSYEQYF
TRBV3-1/TRBV3-2	-	TRBJ1-2	-	TGTGCCAGCAGCCTGGGTGGAGGCAGACTTAGACCCTATGGCTACACCTTC	CASSLGGGRLRPYGYTF
TRBV3-1/TRBV3-2	TRBD2	TRBJ2-1	-	TGTGCCAGCAGCCAAGATATGGCGGGGGGCCTCCCATACAATGAGCAGTTCTTC	CASSQDMAGGLPYNEQFF
TRBV2	TRBD1	TRBJ1-1	-	TGTGCCAGCAGAGGGACAGGGCAGAACACTGAAGCTTTCTTT	CASRGTGQNTEAFF
TRBV5-8	TRBD2	TRBJ2-7	-	TGTGCCAGCAGAACTAGCGTCGAGCAGTACTTC	CASRTSVEQYF
TRBV5-4	-	TRBJ2-1	-	TGTGCCAGCAGCCTATTGGACTTTTCCTACAATGAGCAGTTCTTC	CASSLLDFSYNEQFF
TRBV27	TRBD1	TRBJ1-2	-	TGTGCCAGCAGTGCCGACCCAGGGGGCGGCTACACCTTC	CASSADPGGGYTF
TRBV19	-	TRBJ1-1	once	TGTGCCAGTAGAGTGAACGGGAACACTGAAGCTTTCTTT	CASRVNGNTEAFF
TRBV7-9	TRBD2	TRBJ2-1	-	TGTGCCAGCAGCTTTAGCGGGGGGCTCTACAATGAGCAGTTCTTC	CASSFSGGLYNEQFF
TRBV5-5	TRBD2	TRBJ2-3	few	TGTGCCAGCAGCTTGGTAGCCGGACTAGCACGGGGTACGCAGTATTTT	CASSLVAGLARGTQYF
TRBV28	TRBD2	TRBJ2-3	-	TGTGCCAGCAGGCGGACTAGCGGGAGGTCAGATACGCAGTATTTT	CASRRTSGRSDTQYF
TRBV5-4	TRBD2	TRBJ2-3	-	TGTGCCAGCAGCTTGAGCGGGGGGAGGCCAGATACGCAGTATTTT	CASSLSGGRPDTQYF
TRBV15	-	TRBJ1-1	once	TGTGCCACCAGCAGAGATCTCGACACTGAAGCTTTCTTT	CATSRDLDTEAFF
TRBV19	TRBD1	TRBJ1-5	once	TGTGCCAGTAGTGAGGGGGCCTCAAACAATCAGCCCCAGCATTTT	CASSEGASNNQPQHF
TRBV9	-	TRBJ2-5	-	TGTGCCAGCAGCGTCGGTGGGGGGGCGCGGGAGACCCAGTACTTC	CASSVGGGARETQYF
TRBV9	TRBD2	TRBJ2-3	-	TGTGCCAGCAGCCTGACTAGCGGGAGGGCCGGGGCAGATACGCAGTATTTT	CASSLTSGRAGADTQYF
TRBV5-6	TRBD1	TRBJ1-5	-	TGTGCCAGCAGCGGACAGGATGGTCAGCCCCAGCATTTT	CASSGQDGQPQHF
TRBV27	TRBD1	TRBJ2-2	-	TGTGCCAGCAGTCGTCGGACAGGGAACACCGGGGAGCTGTTTTTT	CASSRRTGNTGELFF
TRBV7-2	-	TRBJ2-7	-	TGTGCCAGCAGCTACAGGGTTTCCTACGAGCAGTACTTC	CASSYRVSYEQYF
TRBV9	TRBD2	TRBJ2-1	-	TGTGCCAGCAGCGTAGAGAGTATTTTGGGAGGGCAGAGTGAGCAGTTCTTC	CASSVESILGGQSEQFF
TRBV2	TRBD1	TRBJ2-1	few	TGTGCCAGCAGGGTGACAGGGGTGAATGAGCAGTTCTTC	CASRVTGVNEQFF
TRBV30	-	TRBJ2-5	-	TGTGCCTGGACCCCGGACTGGGGAGTTGAGACCCAGTACTTC	CAWTPDWGVETQYF
TRBV27	TRBD2	TRBJ2-7	once	TGTGCCAGCAGTAGTCCGGGACTAGTCGACGAGCAGTACTTC	CASSSPGLVDEQYF
TRBV28	-	TRBJ2-2	-	TGTGCCAGCAATCTACACGGGACTCTTAGCCCAAGGAGAAACACCGGGGAGCTGTTTTTT	CASNLHGTLSPRRNTGELFF
TRBV16	-	TRBJ1-1	-	TGTGCCAGCAGCCCCTCCCGGCAGGCTGAAGCTTTCTTT	CASSPSRQAEAFF
TRBV28	TRBD1	TRBJ1-2	once	TGTGCCAGCACTCCCTACAGGGGACCTAACTATGGCTACACCTTC	CASTPYRGPNYGYTF
TRBV5-6	-	TRBJ1-2	-	TGTGCCAGCAATCGGGAAAGGGTCCTGTTATACGGCTACACCTTC	CASNRERVLLYGYTF
TRBV28	-	TRBJ2-1	-	TGTGCCAGCAAGACTCGCAATGAGCAGTTCTTC	CASKTRNEQFF
TRBV7-3	TRBD1	TRBJ2-3	-	TGTGCCAGCAGCCAAACGGGGACAGTTTTCACAGATACGCAGTATTTT	CASSQTGTVFTDTQYF
TRBV4-2	TRBD2	TRBJ2-2	-	TGTGCCAGCAGCCAAGATACCGGGACTAGCGGGAGGGCCGGGGAGCTGTTTTTT	CASSQDTGTSGRAGELFF
TRBV27	-	TRBJ2-3	-	TGTGCCAGCATTGGGCCCTTCGCCCCAAAGGGGACAGATACGCAGTATTTT	CASIGPFAPKGTDTQYF
TRBV3-1/TRBV3-2	TRBD1	TRBJ1-1	-	TGTGCCAGCAGCCCTAACCCCGGGGGACAGGGGGTTTCTTTCTTT	CASSPNPGGQGVSFF
TRBV6-5	-	TRBJ2-7	-	TGTGCCAGCAGTATGGAACAGGGAAGTTCGTACGAGCAGTACTTC	CASSMEQGSSYEQYF
TRBV4-2	-	TRBJ1-2	once	TGTGCCAGCAGCCAGGGTGGTTCTGGGCACGGCTACACCTTC	CASSQGGSGHGYTF
TRBV6-5	TRBD2	TRBJ2-3	-	TGTGCCAGCAGTTTTAGCGGGAGATATGTCGCAGATACGCAGTATTTT	CASSFSGRYVADTQYF
TRBV3-1/TRBV3-2	-	TRBJ1-1	-	TGTGCCAGCAGCCACACAGACAGCATGAACACTGAAGCTTTCTTT	CASSHTDSMNTEAFF
TRBV5-1	TRBD1	TRBJ1-1	once	TGCGCCAGCAGCTTGGGCCCGTGGACAGGGGGGAACACTGAAGCTTTCTTT	CASSLGPWTGGNTEAFF
TRBV2	-	TRBJ1-2	-	TGTGCCAGCAGCCTTGGGGGGGGTGGCTATGGCTACACCTTC	CASSLGGGGYGYTF
TRBV5-1	TRBD2	TRBJ2-3	-	TGCGCCAGCAGCGGTGGGGGAGGGCCTACAGATACGCAGTATTTT	CASSGGGGPTDTQYF
TRBV27	-	TRBJ1-5	few	TGTGCCAGCAGTTCTACAGGTTATCAGCCCCAGCATTTT	CASSSTGYQPQHF
TRBV11-2	-	TRBJ2-2	-	TGTGCCAGCACGGGACTCCTGAACACCGGGGAGCTGTTTTTT	CASTGLLNTGELFF